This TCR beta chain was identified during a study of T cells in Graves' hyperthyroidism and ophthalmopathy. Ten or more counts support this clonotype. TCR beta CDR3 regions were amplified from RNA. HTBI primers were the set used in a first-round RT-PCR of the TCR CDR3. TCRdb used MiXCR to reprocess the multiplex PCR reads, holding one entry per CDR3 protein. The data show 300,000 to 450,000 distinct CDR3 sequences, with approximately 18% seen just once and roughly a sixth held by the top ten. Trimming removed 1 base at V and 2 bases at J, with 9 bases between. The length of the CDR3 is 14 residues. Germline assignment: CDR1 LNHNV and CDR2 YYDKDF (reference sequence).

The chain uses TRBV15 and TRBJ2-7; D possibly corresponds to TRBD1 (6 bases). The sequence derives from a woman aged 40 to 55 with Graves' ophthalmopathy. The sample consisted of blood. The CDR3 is CATSRGDTPYEQYF. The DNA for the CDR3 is TGTGCCACCAGCAGAGGGGACACCCCCTACGAGCAGTACTTC.